This T cell receptor (beta chain) was observed in a study of T-cell reconstitution after alpha-beta-depleted transplantation in children. Germline assignment: CDR1 SGHDT and CDR2 YYEEEE. Trimming left V 3 bases short and J 4 bases short, with 13 bases between. This CDR3 has 14 amino acids. Notes on the study in general: TCRbeta diversity was high at day 60 in some patients (a result of surviving recipient T cells and thymic progenitors).

Library preparation (for TCRbeta) was performed with unique molecular identifiers. TCRdb called the PCR reads again in MiXCR, with one record for every CDR3 protein. The table records about 580,000 distinct CDR3 sequences, roughly 23% of them present only once. A single count supports this clonotype. Its antigen is undetermined. The source was PBMCs, mostly from graft donor cells, collected 360 days after TCRalphabeta/CD19-depleted stem cell transplant. The TCR comes from a boy less than two years old who had a stem cell transplant for acute myeloid leukemia, so the T cells may come from the graft donor. This sequence joins TRBV5-6 and TRBJ1-1, with D perhaps TRBD1 (5 bases). Here the CDR3 reads CASSWGVGSTEAFF. CDR3 sequence (DNA): TGTGCCAGCAGCTGGGGGGTGGGGAGCACTGAAGCTTTCTTT.